The 27 T cell receptor beta chains presented below share a single source sample, sequenced in a study. From the 5' RACE reads, TCRdb called clonotypes with MiXCR, one entry per CDR3 protein. The sample lists roughly 45,000 distinct CDR3 sequences, 22% occurring once. Tregs were sorted as CD4+CD25+CD127-/low cells. Material for sequencing was Tregs sorted from blood. These receptors all come from a female donor with breast cancer.

This chain uses TRBV7-9 with TRBJ2-5; D is perhaps TRBD2 (6 bases). The CDR3 runs to 14 residues. Per germline, CDR1 SEHNR and CDR2 FQNEAQ (reference sequence). Trimming removed 2 bases at V and 2 bases at J, with 9 bases between. The CDR3: CASSLTGAQETQYF. CDR3 DNA sequence: TGTGCCAGCAGCTTAACGGGAGCACAAGAGACCCAGTACTTC.

In its sample, this clonotype was seen many times. The genes are TRBV4-1 and TRBJ1-1, with D perhaps matching TRBD1 (5 bases). V lost 1 base to trimming and J lost 2 bases, with 11 bases between them. Germline-derived CDR1 and CDR2 are MGHRA and YSYEKL. There are 15 residues in the CDR3. CDR3 in DNA: TGCGCCAGCAGCCAAGTCCTGGGGGGAAACACTGAAGCTTTCTTT. Protein product: CASSQVLGGNTEAFF.

This clonotype was seen more than once but under ten times. The rearrangement joins TRBV12-3 or TRBV12-4 to TRBJ2-7; D not certain. CDR3 size: 12 residues. V lost 3 bases, J lost 2 bases, and 5 bases lay in between. Here the CDR3 DNA reads TGTGCCAGCAGTTTGATCCCCTACGAGCAGTACTTC. This gives the protein CASSLIPYEQYF.

At least ten counts were recorded for this clonotype. V is TRBV5-1 and J is TRBJ2-7; 7 bases are shared with TRBD1. Losses at the gene ends were 4 bases for V and 3 bases for J; bases not matched to a gene: 1. CDR1 and CDR2 from the germline V gene are SGHRS and YFSETQ. The length of the CDR3 is 12 residues. The CDR3 spells CASSRDSYEQYF. The CDR3 DNA sequence: TGCGCCAGCAGCCGGGACAGCTACGAGCAGTACTTC.

This clonotype was found many times. The rearrangement joins TRBV15 to TRBJ2-1; D is undetermined. Trimming stripped 0 bases from V and 4 bases from J, with 10 bases between. Germline CDR1 LNHNV, CDR2 YYDKDF (reference sequence). The CDR3 spans 15 residues. The CDR3 DNA sequence: TGTGCCACCAGCAGAGATCGGGCTCCATACAATGAGCAGTTCTTC. It translates to CATSRDRAPYNEQFF.

The chain employs TRBV6-1 and TRBJ2-7; D may be TRBD2 (5 bases). The CDR3 contains 15 residues. In germline, CDR1 is MNHNS, CDR2 SASEGT. Trimming took off 4 bases at V and 2 bases at J, with 15 bases between the two ends. This CDR3 reads CASSGRNAQTYEQYF. The CDR3 nucleotides read TGTGCCAGCAGTGGGAGGAACGCACAAACCTACGAGCAGTACTTC.

There are many counts of this clonotype. This chain uses TRBV7-3 with TRBJ2-1; D remains unclear. V was shortened by 2 bases and J by 5 bases, with 10 bases between the two germline ends. From germline, CDR1 is SGHTA and CDR2 FQGTGA. This CDR3 contains 14 residues. The CDR3 region has the DNA TGTGCCAGCAGCTTAGCTGGGATCGACAATGAGCAGTTCTTC. Residues: CASSLAGIDNEQFF.

In this sample, this clonotype turned up a few times. This chain joins TRBV7-9 and TRBJ2-2; TRBD1 aligns across 9 bases. CDR1 and CDR2 (germline): SEHNR, FQNEAQ (reference sequence). V was pared by 8 bases and J by 1 base, with 11 bases of the junction left unmatched. This CDR3 spans 17 amino acids. This CDR3 reads CASRAGPGQGNTGELFF. The CDR3 DNA follows: TGTGCCAGCCGGGCGGGTCCGGGACAGGGGAACACCGGGGAGCTGTTTTTT.

In this sample, this clonotype turned up a few times. Just one base apart from a much larger clone, this may be a read error. The V call is TRBV12-3 or TRBV12-4, the J call TRBJ2-3; D perhaps matches TRBD1 (5 bases). The CDR3 contains 13 residues. The CDR3 DNA is TGTGCCAGCAGTTTAGCAGCAACAGGTACGCAGTATTTT. It codes for CASSLAATGTQYF.

Only a few counts were recorded for this clonotype. This rearrangement joins TRBV12-3 or TRBV12-4 to TRBJ2-5; no reliable D call. The ends were cut back, 2 bases at V and 2 bases at J, with 6 bases in the middle. CDR3 length: 13 residues. The CDR3 is CASSLIRQETQYF. CDR3 bases: TGTGCCAGCAGTTTAATCAGGCAAGAGACCCAGTACTTC.

For the CDR3, the DNA is TGTGCCAGCACCCCCGGGGGGGGGACGGGAGACACCATATATTTT. It encodes CASTPGGGTGDTIYF. The chain couples TRBV6-5 to TRBJ1-3, with a weak D call TRBD1 (5 bases). V lost 7 bases and J lost 8, with 21 bases in between. Germline CDR1 and CDR2: MNHEY and SVGAGI. This CDR3 is built from 15 residues.

Details on this clonotype: A much larger clonotype is one base distant, so this may be a read error. V and J are TRBV7-9 and TRBJ2-3; D call uncertain. Germline V gene data show CDR1 as SEHNR and CDR2 as FQNEAQ (reference sequence). The CDR3 covers 15 residues. This CDR3 reads CVSSSMVFSTDTQYF. Here the CDR3 DNA reads TGTGTCAGCAGTTCGATGGTTTTCAGCACAGATACGCAGTATTTT. The complete variable domain, with remaining parts taken from reference TRBV7-9 and TRBJ2-3, reads DTGVSQNPRHKITKRGQNVTFRCDPISEHNRLYWYRQTLGQGPEFLTYFQNEAQLEKSRLLSDRFSAERPKGSFSTLEIQRTEQGDSAMYLCVSSSMVFSTDTQYFGPGTRLTVL.

The gene calls are TRBV28 and TRBJ2-1; D possibly corresponds to TRBD2 (5 bases). This CDR3 has 13 residues. The germline V gene has CDR1 MDHEN and CDR2 SYDVKM. The V and J ends lost 4 bases and 7 bases respectively, with 11 bases between them. CDR3 loop: CASSSLGVNEQFF. CDR3 coding DNA: TGTGCCAGCAGTTCCTTGGGAGTAAATGAGCAGTTCTTC.

With respect to this clonotype: A much more abundant neighbour one base away suggests this may be a read error. The V call is TRBV24-1, the J call TRBJ2-2, with 7 nucleotides matching TRBD1. The CDR3 extends over 16 amino acids. Germline CDR1 reads KGHDR; CDR2 reads SFDVKD. This chain's CDR3 is CATGDPDRLHRVELFF. DNA for the CDR3: TGTGCCACCGGTGATCCGGACAGGCTACACCGGGTGGAGCTGTTTTTT.

This clonotype was detected a few times. The chain links TRBV20-1 to TRBJ2-7, with D maybe TRBD1 (5 bases). The CDR3 has 12 residues. Looked up from germline, CDR1 is DFQATT and CDR2 is SNEGSKA (reference sequence). V gave up 6 bases and J gave up 6 bases, with 15 bases separating them. The CDR3 bases are TGCAGTGCCTCGGCCCAGGGTTTCGAGCAGTACTTC. Its translation is CSASAQGFEQYF.

This clonotype has only a few counts. The chain links TRBV13 to TRBJ2-5, with 11 bases lining up with TRBD2. The CDR3 loop spans 16 amino acids. J was trimmed by 1 base and V by 3 bases; bases with no gene match: 4. CDR1 and CDR2 (germline): PRHDT, FYEKMQ (reference sequence). The CDR3 is CASSFLGLAAQETQYF. CDR3 sequence (DNA): TGTGCCAGCAGCTTCCTGGGACTAGCGGCCCAAGAGACCCAGTACTTC.

As for this clonotype: A much larger clonotype is one base distant, so this may be a read error. The chain has TRBV20-1 and TRBJ2-7; the D call may be TRBD1 or TRBD2 (5 bases each). The germline CDR1 and CDR2 sequences are DFQATT and SNEGSKA (reference sequence). The CDR3 loop spans 14 amino acids. In DNA form, the CDR3 reads TGCAGTGCTGGAGATCGAGAGGGGAGCTACGAGCAGTACTTC. Translating it yields CSAGDREGSYEQYF.

The V call is TRBV4-1, the J call TRBJ2-5, with D uncertain. Germline V gene data show CDR1 as MGHRA and CDR2 as YSYEKL. Trimming took 7 bases from V and 9 from J, leaving 15 bases between them. The CDR3 consists of 12 residues. This CDR3 is CASTGGGEAQYF. CDR3 DNA sequence: TGCGCCAGCACAGGTGGCGGTGAGGCCCAGTACTTC.

This clonotype was counted ten times or more. V and J are TRBV2 and TRBJ1-5; D remains ambiguous. Deletions cut 3 bases from V and 4 bases from J, with 7 bases between. Germline loops: CDR1 SNHLY, CDR2 FYNNEI. The CDR3 has 13 amino acids. CDR3 in DNA: TGTGCCAGCAGTGAGATCGGGAATCAGCCCCAGCATTTT. The encoded protein is CASSEIGNQPQHF.

CDR3 amino acids: CASSYSGDRGEQYF. As DNA, the CDR3 is TGTGCCAGCAGTTACTCCGGGGACCGCGGTGAGCAGTATTTT. V usage is TRBV6-6 and J usage is TRBJ2-3, with D tentatively TRBD1 or TRBD2 (5 bases each). V was trimmed by 0 bases and J by 11 bases, leaving 15 bases between them. The CDR3 has 14 amino acids. Germline V lookup: CDR1 MNHNY, CDR2 SVGAGI (reference sequence).

This clonotype was observed at least ten times. The chain couples TRBV10-3 to TRBJ2-3, with D maybe TRBD1 (6 bases). Germline values: CDR1 ENHRY, CDR2 SYGVKD. CDR3 length: 15 amino acids. V was clipped by 6 bases and J by 2 bases, with 15 bases between them. This CDR3 is CAIRQRSGVTDTQYF. CDR3 nucleotides: TGTGCCATCAGGCAACGTTCAGGGGTCACAGATACGCAGTATTTT.

About this clonotype: A much larger clone differs by one base, so this may be a read error. The chain has TRBV5-1 and TRBJ2-2; 8 positions match TRBD2. The V gene's germline CDR1 is SGHRS and CDR2 YFSETQ. V lost 5 bases, J lost 4 bases, and 10 bases stayed unmatched. The CDR3 contains 16 residues. CDR3 in amino acids: CASRGKPGGATGELFF. The CDR3 DNA follows: TGCGCCAGCAGAGGTAAGCCGGGAGGGGCCACCGGGGAGCTGTTTTTT.

The chain employs TRBV7-9 and TRBJ2-1; TRBD2 aligns across 10 bases. V lost 0 bases and J lost 8; bases outside the gene matches: 10. CDR3 size: 17 residues. Germline CDR1 reads SEHNR; CDR2 reads FQNEAQ (reference sequence). The CDR3, as DNA: TGTGCCAGCAGCTTAGCTGTAACGGTAGCGGGAGGCTATGAGCAGTTCTTC. Encoded protein: CASSLAVTVAGGYEQFF.

This clonotype was counted between two and nine times. The chain carries TRBV9 and TRBJ2-1; 10 bases map to TRBD2. The CDR3 loop spans 15 amino acids. Germline loops: CDR1 SGDLS, CDR2 YYNGEE. The V and J ends lost 0 bases and 6 bases, in that order; junction bases with no gene match: 3. CDR3 in DNA: TGTGCCAGCAGCGTAGGAACTAGCGGGACCAATGAGCAGTTCTTC. Translated, it gives CASSVGTSGTNEQFF.

This clonotype was found a few times. The J gene is TRBJ1-2, the V gene TRBV28; no clear D gene. V was clipped by 2 bases and J by 4 bases, with 8 bases between them. Per germline, CDR1 MDHEN and CDR2 SYDVKM. This CDR3 region has 13 residues. The CDR3, as DNA: TGTGCCAGCAGTTTAAAGTCCTTCTATGGCTACACCTTC. This encodes CASSLKSFYGYTF.

At least ten counts were recorded for this clonotype. The J gene is TRBJ1-2, the V gene TRBV29-1, with D perhaps TRBD1 (5 bases). Trimming took 7 bases from V and 10 from J, leaving 19 bases between them. The CDR3 extends over 12 amino acids. Germline values: CDR1 SQVTM, CDR2 ANQGSEA. CDR3 coding DNA: TGCAGCGCGAAATACGGGGCTATCTTCTACACCTTC. Its protein product is CSAKYGAIFYTF.

This clonotype appeared many times. V gene TRBV7-6 combines with J gene TRBJ2-1, with a tentative D call TRBD2 (6 bases). The CDR3 has 15 residues. Trimming took off 1 base at V and 9 bases at J, with 16 bases between the two ends. Germline values: CDR1 SGHVS, CDR2 FNYEAQ. As DNA, the CDR3 is TGTGCCAGCAGCTTAGATGGGGGGAGTACGGCTGAGCAGTTCTTC. Its translation is CASSLDGGSTAEQFF. The full variable domain, its missing parts supplied by reference TRBV7-6 and TRBJ2-1, is GAGVSQSPRYKVTKRGQDVALRCDPISGHVSLYWYRQALGQGPEFLTYFNYEAQQDKSGLPNDRFSAERPEGSISTLTIQRTEQRDSAMYRCASSLDGGSTAEQFFGPGTRLTVL.